A selection of T cell receptor beta chains follows, all from one sample in a study of CD8+ T cells in alopecia areata. Assay used: immunoSEQ multiplex PCR; TCRdb lists only in-frame clones, some missing. The sample holds 150,000 to 200,000 clones; 59% are singletons and the top ten take roughly 14%. The source material was CD4+ T cells sorted from blood, sampled at week 0. These receptors came from a human donor with alopecia areata. CDR3s leave out the opening cysteine and the closing phenylalanine or tryptophan. The D gene is left open where the match is weak. Only part of the rows carry a size: once, few, many, or a class if the clone is expanded.

D	V	J	length	size	CDR3
.	TRBV7-3	TRBJ2-3	12	.	ASSPLGGTDTQY
.	TRBV5-1	TRBJ2-1	11	few	ASSVGIDNEQF
.	TRBV29-1	TRBJ2-3	13	.	SVDVGLARADTQY
.	TRBV6-5	TRBJ1-2	9	.	GSGVDYGYT
TRBD1	TRBV30	TRBJ2-3	13	.	ACHRDRGFRDTQY
TRBD2	TRBV5-6	TRBJ2-3	11	.	AAGTSGTDTQY
TRBD1	TRBV7-8	TRBJ2-2	14	.	ASSLRTGQITGELF
TRBD2	TRBV4-1	TRBJ2-3	11	many	ASSQERRGSVR
.	TRBV7-2	TRBJ2-5	12	many	ASSYRGPQETQY
.	TRBV7-6	TRBJ1-5	12	few	ASSQQGSNQPQH
.	TRBV27	TRBJ1-1	13	.	ASSPPPGTGTEAF
.	TRBV29-1	TRBJ2-3	11	.	SVAGQLSDTQY
.	TRBV5-1	TRBJ2-5	10	.	ASRSREETQY
.	TRBV27	TRBJ2-5	13	.	ASSFGGTDQETQY
.	TRBV5-1	TRBJ2-7	11	.	ASSVGGPYEQY
TRBD2	TRBV5-1	TRBJ2-7	11	once	ASSLERGVEQY
.	TRBV2	TRBJ2-2	12	.	ASSGTDNTGELF
TRBD1	TRBV4-2	TRBJ2-7	14	.	ASSHLGRTGVDEQY
.	TRBV19	TRBJ1-6	13	few	ASSAGTPGNSPLH
.	TRBV15	TRBJ1-2	10	few	ATSQDSYGYT
TRBD1	TRBV10-3	TRBJ2-3	15	.	AISPRGQKSNTDTQY
.	TRBV15	TRBJ2-2	15	.	ATSSYGDPANTGELF
.	TRBV27	TRBJ1-2	13	.	ASSSKGQPNYGYT
TRBD1	TRBV30	TRBJ2-5	11	.	AWRRGPQETQY
.	TRBV30	TRBJ2-2	12	many	AWSVSRNTGELF
TRBD1	TRBV30	TRBJ1-1	13	.	AWSVPRTGKTEAF
TRBD1	TRBV29-1	TRBJ1-3	12	.	SVWTGGSGNTIY
TRBD2	TRBV19	TRBJ2-6	17	.	ASSVQSRGGASGANVLT
.	TRBV25-1	TRBJ1-1	11	.	ASSEGRNTEAF
.	TRBV15	TRBJ1-2	12	.	ATSKDRANYGYT
TRBD1	TRBV10-3	TRBJ2-5	12	.	AISESTGDETQY
.	TRBV27	TRBJ1-5	12	once	ASSLRWGNQPQH
TRBD1	TRBV29-1	TRBJ1-2	14	once	SVEDLRAGGNYGYT
.	TRBV4-1	TRBJ1-5	13	.	ASSQDGQASQPQH
.	TRBV29-1	TRBJ2-3	12	.	SIERTDSTDTQY
TRBD1	TRBV27	TRBJ1-2	12	.	ASSPRQGYYGYT
.	TRBV29-1	TRBJ2-5	14	.	SVGNLLADSQETQY
.	TRBV29-1	TRBJ1-4	9	once	SVHGGEKLF
.	TRBV5-6	TRBJ2-3	11	.	ASSSTLKDTQY
.	TRBV30	TRBJ1-1	11	.	AWSVRWNTEAF
TRBD2	TRBV4-2	TRBJ2-2	14	.	ASSQDLAGGRGELF
.	TRBV11-2	TRBJ1-2	11	.	ASSPRNNYGYT
.	TRBV4-2	TRBJ2-7	13	few	ASSQDVGLSYEQY
.	TRBV30	TRBJ1-5	11	.	AWNAGEGVPQH
.	TRBV29-1	TRBJ2-1	10	few	SVEWGGGEQF
.	TRBV6-5	TRBJ2-5	12	once	ASSYSNNQETQY
.	TRBV2	TRBJ1-3	12	few	ASSGRSSGNTIY
.	TRBV5-6	TRBJ1-1	12	.	ASSNGGRFTEAF
.	TRBV29-1	TRBJ1-1	10	.	SVKGQNTEAF
TRBD2	TRBV29-1	TRBJ2-7	12	.	SARAGGRTYEQY
.	TRBV6-5	TRBJ1-2	11	many	ASSLGPDYGYT
.	TRBV30	TRBJ1-5	11	.	AWAQGRNQPQH
.	TRBV29-1	TRBJ1-6	11	.	SVESSPGSPLH
.	TRBV7-3	TRBJ2-7	11	.	ASSITRQDEQY